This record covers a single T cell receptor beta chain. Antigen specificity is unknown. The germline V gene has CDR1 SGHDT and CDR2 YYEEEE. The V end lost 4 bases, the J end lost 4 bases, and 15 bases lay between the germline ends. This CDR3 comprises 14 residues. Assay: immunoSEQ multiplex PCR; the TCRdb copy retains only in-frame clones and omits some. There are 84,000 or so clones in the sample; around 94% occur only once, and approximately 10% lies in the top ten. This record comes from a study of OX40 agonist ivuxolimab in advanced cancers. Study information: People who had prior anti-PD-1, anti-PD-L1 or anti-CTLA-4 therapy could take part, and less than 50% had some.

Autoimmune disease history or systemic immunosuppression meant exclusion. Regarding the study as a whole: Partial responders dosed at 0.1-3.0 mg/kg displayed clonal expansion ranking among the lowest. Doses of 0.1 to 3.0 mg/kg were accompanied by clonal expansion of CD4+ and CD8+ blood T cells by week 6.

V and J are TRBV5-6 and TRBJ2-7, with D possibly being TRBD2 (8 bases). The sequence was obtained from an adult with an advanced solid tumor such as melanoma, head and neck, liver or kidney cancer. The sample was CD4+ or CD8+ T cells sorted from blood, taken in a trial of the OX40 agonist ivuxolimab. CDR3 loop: CASSHSGTVYEQYF. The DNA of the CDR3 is TGTGCCAGCAGCCATAGCGGGACAGTATACGAGCAGTACTTC.